A single sample is the source of the 17 T cell receptor beta chains below, sequenced in a study of blood T cell repertoires in COVID-19. TCRdb keeps only in-frame clones here, not all; method: immunoSEQ multiplex PCR. The table records approximately 220,000 clones, around 91% of them present only once. Sequenced: PBMCs or T cells enriched from blood (not recorded which). The receptors were gathered from a young woman in a cohort exposed to, infected with or recovered from COVID-19 (not recorded which).

V is TRBV28 and J is TRBJ2-7, with TRBD1 identical over 9 bases. The CDR3 is 15 residues long. CDR1 is MDHEN and CDR2 is SYDVKM in the germline V gene. V gave up 4 bases and J gave up 6 bases; unmatched junction bases: 10. CDR3 in DNA: TGTGCCAGCAGTTCCCACGGGACAGGGAAGGCCGAGCAGTACTTC. Its translation: CASSSHGTGKAEQYF.

The V and J genes are TRBV11-3 and TRBJ2-3, with D hard to call. Deletions cut 0 bases from V and 2 bases from J, with 6 bases between. The germline gives CDR1 SGHNT, CDR2 YENEEA. The CDR3 loop spans 14 amino acids. The CDR3: CASSLDSSTDTQYF. CDR3 sequence (DNA): TGTGCCAGCAGCTTAGACTCCTCCACAGATACGCAGTATTTT. The entire variable domain, with the rest obtained from reference TRBV11-3 and TRBJ2-3, is as follows: EAGVVQSPRYKIIEKKQPVAFWCNPISGHNTLYWYLQNLGQGPELLIRYENEEAVDDSQLPKDRFSAERLKGVDSTLKIQPAELGDSAVYLCASSLDSSTDTQYFGPGTRLTVL.

This chain uses TRBV7-9 with TRBJ1-2, with D possibly TRBD1 on 6 matching bases. CDR3 length equals 13 residues. Trimming shortened V by 5 bases and J by 4 bases, and 11 bases separated the two germline ends. Germline assignment: CDR1 SEHNR and CDR2 FQNEAQ (reference sequence). The CDR3 loop is CASSPDSSYGYTF. The DNA for the CDR3 is TGTGCCAGCAGCCCGGACAGTAGCTATGGCTACACCTTC.

This chain uses TRBV7-9 with TRBJ2-1; tentative D call: TRBD2 (6 bases). CDR1 is SEHNR, CDR2 FQNEAQ, per germline (reference sequence). This CDR3 contains 14 residues. V shed 5 bases and J shed 3 bases, with 11 bases lying between them. The CDR3 loop reads CASSTLAHYNEQFF. CDR3 sequence (DNA): TGTGCCAGCAGCACTCTAGCGCACTACAATGAGCAGTTCTTC.

About this clone itself: Since a much larger clone is just one base distant, this may be a read error. Other DNA sequences in the sample encode the same CDR3. The chain links TRBV2 to TRBJ2-1; 12 bases map to TRBD2. J gave up 4 bases and V 3 bases, and 1 base lay outside the gene matches. The CDR3 has 15 residues. CDR1 and CDR2 (germline): SNHLY, FYNNEI. The CDR3 DNA sequence: TGTGCCAGCAGTGAGCTAGCGGGAGGGTACAATGAGCAGTTCTTC. Protein product: CASSELAGGYNEQFF.

V gene TRBV7-9 combines with J gene TRBJ1-1, with 8 bases aligning to TRBD1. This CDR3 has 19 amino acids. The V segment lost 4 bases and the J segment 0 bases; nucleotides outside the gene matches: 16. CDR1 is SEHNR and CDR2 is FQNEAQ in the germline V gene (reference sequence). CDR3 protein: CASSSPFGTGGGMNTEAFF. In DNA, the CDR3 is TGTGCCAGCAGCTCCCCCTTCGGGACAGGAGGTGGCATGAACACTGAAGCTTTCTTT.

CDR3 DNA sequence: TGTGCCACCTGGGGGGACCTTGGAAACACCATATATTTT. Its translation is CATWGDLGNTIYF. The chain has TRBV6-5 and TRBJ1-3; a weak D match, TRBD1 (5 bases). From germline, CDR1 is MNHEY and CDR2 SVGAGI. The germline V and J ends were trimmed by 10 bases and 3 bases, with 13 bases remaining between them. The CDR3 is 13 residues long.

The chain links TRBV3-1 (or the pseudogene TRBV3-2) to TRBJ1-5; D perhaps matches TRBD1 (5 bases). The CDR3 is 13 amino acids. Deletions cut 3 bases from V and 5 bases from J, with 8 bases between. Germline V gene data show CDR1 as LGHDT and CDR2 as YNNKEL (reference sequence). CDR3 amino acids: CASSHRAYQPQHF. DNA of the CDR3: TGTGCCAGCAGCCACAGGGCCTATCAGCCCCAGCATTTT.

The V and J genes are TRBV11-2 and TRBJ1-2; D uncertain. The CDR3 is 15 residues long. The germline gives CDR1 SGHAT, CDR2 FQNNGV. V lost 1 base, J lost 4 bases, and 13 bases lay in between. The CDR3 here is CASSLGRLVSYGYTF. The DNA for the CDR3 is TGTGCCAGCAGCTTAGGGAGATTGGTTAGCTATGGCTACACCTTC.

The chain has TRBV24-1 and TRBJ1-5; the match to TRBD1 covers 8 bases. CDR1 is KGHDR, CDR2 SFDVKD, per germline. The CDR3 is 14 amino acids. V lost 4 bases and J lost 7; bases outside the gene matches: 5. CDR3 bases: TGTGCCACCAGTGAAACAGGGGGTTTACAGCCCCAGCATTTT. Protein sequence: CATSETGGLQPQHF.

The chain employs TRBV5-1 and TRBJ1-1, with 7 bases identical to TRBD1. This CDR3 is built from 22 residues. Germline-derived CDR1 and CDR2 are SGHRS and YFSETQ. V lost 0 bases and J lost 4; bases outside the gene matches: 27. The CDR3 coding sequence is TGCGCCAGCAGCTTGGTGGGTATGGGAGACACACGGGACAGCTACAGGATCACTGAAGCTTTCTTT. Translating gives CASSLVGMGDTRDSYRITEAFF.

The V and J genes are TRBV28 and TRBJ1-2, with 7 bases identical to TRBD1. This CDR3 spans 14 amino acids. The germline V gene has CDR1 MDHEN and CDR2 SYDVKM. V trimming: 6 bases; J trimming: 2 bases; junction bases outside the gene matches: 6. The CDR3 DNA is TGTGCCAGCAGGCCCGGACAGGTGAACTATGGCTACACCTTC. It specifies CASRPGQVNYGYTF.

This clone has only one observation. This chain connects TRBV4-2 to TRBJ1-6, with no clear D. CDR1 and CDR2 (germline): LGHNA, YNFKEQ. V was trimmed by 4 bases and J by 0 bases, leaving 10 bases between them. The length of the CDR3 is 16 residues. CDR3 sequence: CASSLTESSYNSPLHF. CDR3 nucleotides: TGTGCCAGCAGCCTAACAGAGAGCTCCTATAATTCACCCCTCCACTTT.

The chain uses TRBV15 and TRBJ2-7; 8 nucleotides align to TRBD1. Germline CDR1 and CDR2: LNHNV and YYDKDF (reference sequence). This CDR3 spans 15 amino acids. Unmatched junction bases numbered 2, after V lost 1 base and J lost 0 bases. The CDR3 loop is CATSRGQGISYEQYF. The CDR3 DNA follows: TGTGCCACCAGCAGAGGACAGGGGATCTCCTACGAGCAGTACTTC.

The chain couples TRBV6-1 to TRBJ1-1; TRBD1 might be the D (5 bases). Germline V lookup: CDR1 MNHNS, CDR2 SASEGT. This CDR3 has 15 amino acids. V was clipped by 2 bases and J by 3 bases, with 13 bases between them. The CDR3 DNA follows: TGTGCCAGCAGTGAACGATCCAGGGAAGACACTGAAGCTTTCTTT. Protein: CASSERSREDTEAFF.

The V call is TRBV7-9, the J call TRBJ1-2; D may be TRBD1 (6 bases). CDR1 and CDR2 (germline): SEHNR, FQNEAQ (reference sequence). This CDR3 is built from 14 residues. V lost 5 bases to trimming and J lost 1 base, with 11 bases between them. Here the CDR3 DNA reads TGTGCCAGCAGCCCAGGGGCAAGTAACTATGGCTACACCTTC. Translating it yields CASSPGASNYGYTF.

The chain is built from TRBV6-4 and TRBJ2-1; TRBD1 matches at 8 bases. The V gene's germline CDR1 is MRHNA and CDR2 SNTAGT. The CDR3 covers 16 residues. The ends lost 0 bases at V and 4 bases at J; junction bases unmatched: 5. The CDR3 DNA reads as TGTGCCAGCAGTGACTCAAACAGGGGGGTTTACAATGAGCAGTTCTTC. This gives the protein CASSDSNRGVYNEQFF.